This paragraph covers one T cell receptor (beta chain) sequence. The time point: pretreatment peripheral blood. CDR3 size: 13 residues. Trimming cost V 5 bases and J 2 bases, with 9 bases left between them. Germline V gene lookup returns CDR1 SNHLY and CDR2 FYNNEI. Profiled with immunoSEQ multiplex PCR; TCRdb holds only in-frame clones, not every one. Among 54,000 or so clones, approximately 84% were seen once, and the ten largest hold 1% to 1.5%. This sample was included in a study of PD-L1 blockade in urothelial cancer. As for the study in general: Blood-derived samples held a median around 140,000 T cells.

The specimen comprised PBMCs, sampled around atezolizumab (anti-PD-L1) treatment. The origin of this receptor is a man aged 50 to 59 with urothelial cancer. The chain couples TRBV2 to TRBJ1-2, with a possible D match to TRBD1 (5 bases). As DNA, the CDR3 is TGTGCCAGCAGTACTACAGGAAACTATGGCTACACCTTC. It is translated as CASSTTGNYGYTF.